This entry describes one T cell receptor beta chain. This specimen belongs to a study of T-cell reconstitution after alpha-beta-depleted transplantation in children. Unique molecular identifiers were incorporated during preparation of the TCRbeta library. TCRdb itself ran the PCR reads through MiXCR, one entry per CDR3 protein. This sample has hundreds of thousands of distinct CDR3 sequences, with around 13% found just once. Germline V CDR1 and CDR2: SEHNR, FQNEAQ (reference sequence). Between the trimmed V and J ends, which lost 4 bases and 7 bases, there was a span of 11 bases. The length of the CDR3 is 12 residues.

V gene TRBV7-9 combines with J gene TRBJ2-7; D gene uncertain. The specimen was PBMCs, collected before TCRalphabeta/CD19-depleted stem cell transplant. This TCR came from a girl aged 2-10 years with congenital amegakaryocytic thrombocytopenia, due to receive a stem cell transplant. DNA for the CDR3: TGTGCCAGCAGCTCTCCCCCTCTGGAGCAGTACTTC. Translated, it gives CASSSPPLEQYF. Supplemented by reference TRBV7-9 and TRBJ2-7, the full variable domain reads DTGVSQNPRHKITKRGQNVTFRCDPISEHNRLYWYRQTLGQGPEFLTYFQNEAQLEKSRLLSDRFSAERPKGSFSTLEIQRTEQGDSAMYLCASSSPPLEQYFGPGTRLTVT.